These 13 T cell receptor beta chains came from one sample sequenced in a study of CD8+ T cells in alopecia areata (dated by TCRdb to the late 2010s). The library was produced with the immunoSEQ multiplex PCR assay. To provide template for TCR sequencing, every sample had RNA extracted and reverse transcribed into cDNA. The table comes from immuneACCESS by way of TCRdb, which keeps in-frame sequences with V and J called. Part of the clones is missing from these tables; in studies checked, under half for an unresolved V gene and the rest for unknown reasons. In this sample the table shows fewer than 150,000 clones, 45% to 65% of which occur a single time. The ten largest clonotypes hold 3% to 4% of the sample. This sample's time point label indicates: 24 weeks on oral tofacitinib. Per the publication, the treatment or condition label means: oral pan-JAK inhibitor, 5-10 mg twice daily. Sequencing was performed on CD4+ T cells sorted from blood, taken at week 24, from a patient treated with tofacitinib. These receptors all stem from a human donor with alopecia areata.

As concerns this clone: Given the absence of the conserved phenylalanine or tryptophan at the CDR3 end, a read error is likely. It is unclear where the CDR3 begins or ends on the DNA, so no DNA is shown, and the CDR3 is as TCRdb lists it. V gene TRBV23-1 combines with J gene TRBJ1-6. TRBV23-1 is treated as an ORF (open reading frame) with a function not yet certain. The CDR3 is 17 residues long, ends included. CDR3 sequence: CASSPTGGFYMPPDLPG.

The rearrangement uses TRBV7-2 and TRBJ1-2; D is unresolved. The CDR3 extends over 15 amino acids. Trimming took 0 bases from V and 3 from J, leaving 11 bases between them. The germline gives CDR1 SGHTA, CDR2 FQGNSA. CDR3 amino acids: CASSLAFRSDYGYTF. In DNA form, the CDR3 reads TGTGCCAGCAGCTTAGCGTTCAGATCCGACTATGGCTACACCTTC.

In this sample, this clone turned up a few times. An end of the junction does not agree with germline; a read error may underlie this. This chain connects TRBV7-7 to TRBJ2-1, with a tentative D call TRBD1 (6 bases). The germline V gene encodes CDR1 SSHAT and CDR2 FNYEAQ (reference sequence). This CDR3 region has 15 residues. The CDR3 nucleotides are TGTGCTAGCAGCTTAGCAGGGGACCCTTACAATGAGCAGTTCTTC. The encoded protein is CASSLAGDPYNEQFF.

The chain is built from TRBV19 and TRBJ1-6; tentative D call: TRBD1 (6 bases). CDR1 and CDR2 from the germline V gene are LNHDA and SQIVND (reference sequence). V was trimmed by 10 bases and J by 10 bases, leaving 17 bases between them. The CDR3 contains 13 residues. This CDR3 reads CATRRGAESPLHF. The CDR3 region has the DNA TGTGCCACGCGTCGGGGGGCTGAGTCACCCCTCCACTTT.

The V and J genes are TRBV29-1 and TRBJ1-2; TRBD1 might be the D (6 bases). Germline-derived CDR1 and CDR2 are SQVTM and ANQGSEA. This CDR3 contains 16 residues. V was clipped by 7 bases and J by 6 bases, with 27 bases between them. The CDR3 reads CSATVHTGTSGDGYTF. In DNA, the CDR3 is TGCAGCGCAACGGTCCATACAGGGACATCTGGGGATGGCTACACCTTC.

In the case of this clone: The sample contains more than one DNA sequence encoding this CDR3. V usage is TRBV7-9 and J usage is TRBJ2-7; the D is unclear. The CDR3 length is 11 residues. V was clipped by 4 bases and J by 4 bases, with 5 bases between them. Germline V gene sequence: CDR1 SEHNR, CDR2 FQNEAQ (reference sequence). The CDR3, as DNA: TGTGCCAGCAGCTCGGCGTACGAGCAGTACTTC. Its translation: CASSSAYEQYF.

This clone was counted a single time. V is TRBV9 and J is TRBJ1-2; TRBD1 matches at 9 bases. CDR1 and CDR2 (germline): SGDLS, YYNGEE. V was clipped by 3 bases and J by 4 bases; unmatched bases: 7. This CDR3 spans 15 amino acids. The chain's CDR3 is CASSAAWTGAYGYTF. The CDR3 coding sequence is TGTGCCAGCAGCGCGGCCTGGACAGGGGCCTATGGCTACACCTTC.

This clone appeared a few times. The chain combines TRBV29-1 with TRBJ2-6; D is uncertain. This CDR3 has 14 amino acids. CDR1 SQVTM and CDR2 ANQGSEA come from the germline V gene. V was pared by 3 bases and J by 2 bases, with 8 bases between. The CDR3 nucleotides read TGCAGCGTTGATGCAGCCCCTGGGGCCAACGTCCTGACTTTC. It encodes CSVDAAPGANVLTF. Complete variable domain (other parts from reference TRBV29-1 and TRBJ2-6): SAVISQKPSRDICQRGTSLTIQCQVDSQVTMMFWYRQQPGQSLTLIATANQGSEATYESGFVIDKFPISRPNLTFSTLTVSNMSPEDSSIYLCSVDAAPGANVLTFGAGSRLTVL.

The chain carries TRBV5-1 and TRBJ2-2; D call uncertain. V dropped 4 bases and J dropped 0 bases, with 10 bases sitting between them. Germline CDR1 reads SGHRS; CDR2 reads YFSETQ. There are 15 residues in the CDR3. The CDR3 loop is CASSREQSNTGELFF. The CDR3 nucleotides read TGCGCCAGCAGCCGTGAACAGTCGAACACCGGGGAGCTGTTTTTT.

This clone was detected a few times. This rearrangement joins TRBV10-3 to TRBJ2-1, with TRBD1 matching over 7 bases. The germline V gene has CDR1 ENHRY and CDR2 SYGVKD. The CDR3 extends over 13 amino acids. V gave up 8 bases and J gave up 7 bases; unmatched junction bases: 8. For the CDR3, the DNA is TGTGCCATCTCCCAGGGGGATAATAATGAGCAGTTCTTC. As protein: CAISQGDNNEQFF.

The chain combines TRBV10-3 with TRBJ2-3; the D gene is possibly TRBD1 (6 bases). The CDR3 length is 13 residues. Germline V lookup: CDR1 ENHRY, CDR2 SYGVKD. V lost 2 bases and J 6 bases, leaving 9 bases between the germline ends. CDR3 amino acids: CAISEAGEDTQYF. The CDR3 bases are TGTGCCATCAGTGAGGCAGGGGAGGATACGCAGTATTTT.

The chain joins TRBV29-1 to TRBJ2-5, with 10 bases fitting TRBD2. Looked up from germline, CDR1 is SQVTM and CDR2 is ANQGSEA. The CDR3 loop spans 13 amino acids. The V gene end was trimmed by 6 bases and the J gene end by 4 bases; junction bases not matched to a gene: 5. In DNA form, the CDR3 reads TGCAGCGTCCGGACTAGCGGAGGAGAGACCCAGTACTTC. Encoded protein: CSVRTSGGETQYF.

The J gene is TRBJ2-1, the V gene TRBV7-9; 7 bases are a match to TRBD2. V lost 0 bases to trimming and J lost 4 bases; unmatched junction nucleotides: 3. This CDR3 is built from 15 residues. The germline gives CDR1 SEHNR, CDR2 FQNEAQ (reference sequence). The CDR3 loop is CASSLASGAYNEQFF. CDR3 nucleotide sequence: TGTGCCAGCAGCTTAGCGAGCGGGGCGTACAATGAGCAGTTCTTC.